This passage covers 25 T cell receptor beta chains from one sample sequenced in a study of naive and memory T cell subsets (dated by TCRdb to 2017 to 2019). The library relied on 5' RACE. Sequenced on an Illumina MiSeq. Four rounds of PCR, run with the SP2 primer together with nested alpha and beta constant region primers, were used to amplify the ligated cDNA. TCRdb took the public reads, trimmed them with fastp at Q25, ran MiXCR for clone calling and kept in-frame beta chains. Rows with a matching CDR3 protein are joined into one entry that keeps the most common DNA and genes. The sample data list more than 55,000 distinct CDR3 sequences, and about 8.3% of these were observed just once. Of the sample, nearly 10% falls within the top ten clones. Using 3' ligation of a UMI-containing oligonucleotide to TCR cDNA, the study laid out a robust and sensitive protocol to amplify, sequence and analyze TCRs.

These receptors originate from a female donor in good health.

In its sample, this clonotype was seen a few times. V is TRBV15 and J is TRBJ1-1; the D is unclear. This CDR3 is built from 14 residues. The V end lost 0 bases, the J end lost 3 bases, and 8 bases lay between the germline ends. In germline, CDR1 is LNHNV, CDR2 YYDKDF (reference sequence). The CDR3 loop reads CATSRDGGYTEAFF. CDR3 sequence (DNA): TGTGCCACCAGCAGAGATGGCGGGTACACTGAAGCTTTCTTT. The complete variable domain, with remaining parts taken from reference TRBV15 and TRBJ1-1, reads DAMVIQNPRYQVTQFGKPVTLSCSQTLNHNVMYWYQQKSSQAPKLLFHYYDKDFNNEADTPDNFQSRRPNTSFCFLDIRSPGLGDTAMYLCATSRDGGYTEAFFGQGTRLTVV.

The chain joins TRBV28 to TRBJ2-2; TRBD1 is a possible D gene (5 bases). The germline gives CDR1 MDHEN, CDR2 SYDVKM. CDR3 length equals 15 residues. Trimming pared 2 bases from V and 4 bases from J, leaving 11 bases between. The CDR3 DNA is TGTGCCAGCAGTTTAGTTGGGGCAGGCACCGGGGAGCTGTTTTTT. Its protein is CASSLVGAGTGELFF.

V is TRBV13 and J is TRBJ2-1; D remains ambiguous. Per germline, CDR1 PRHDT and CDR2 FYEKMQ (reference sequence). Trimming stripped 7 bases from V and 5 bases from J, with 15 bases between. CDR3 length: 14 residues. The CDR3 DNA follows: TGTGCCAGCACCCTTAGATCCAGACACAATGAGCAGTTCTTC. Residues: CASTLRSRHNEQFF.

Only a few counts were recorded for this clonotype. The V and J genes are TRBV7-9 and TRBJ1-2; D might be TRBD1 (5 bases). Deletions cut 1 base from V and 8 bases from J, with 14 bases between. The CDR3 contains 14 residues. Germline V CDR1 and CDR2: SEHNR, FQNEAQ (reference sequence). CDR3 DNA: TGTGCCAGCAGCTTAGAGGGGTGGCGGCTCGGCTACACCTTC. Protein sequence: CASSLEGWRLGYTF.

This clonotype was observed a handful of times. The chain recombines TRBV28 with TRBJ2-3; 9 bases are shared with TRBD1. J was trimmed by 2 bases and V by 7 bases; bases with no gene match: 10. This CDR3 is 16 amino acids long. Germline V gives CDR1 MDHEN, CDR2 SYDVKM. This CDR3 reads CASNQRDRVNTDTQYF. The CDR3 DNA reads TGTGCCAGCAATCAAAGGGACAGGGTGAACACAGATACGCAGTATTTT. The full variable domain, rest sourced from reference TRBV28 and TRBJ2-3, is DVKVTQSSRYLVKRTGEKVFLECVQDMDHENMFWYRQDPGLGLRLIYFSYDVKMKEKGDIPEGYSVSREKKERFSLILESASTNQTSMYLCASNQRDRVNTDTQYFGPGTRLTVL.

V is TRBV11-2 and J is TRBJ2-6; D gene uncertain. The V gene's germline CDR1 is SGHAT and CDR2 FQNNGV. Trimming left V 1 base short and J 3 bases short, with 7 bases between. This CDR3 region has 15 residues. CDR3 loop: CASSLGGYGANVLTF. CDR3 DNA: TGTGCCAGCAGCTTAGGAGGATATGGGGCCAACGTCCTGACTTTC.

The chain combines TRBV10-3 with TRBJ1-5, with 8 bases matching TRBD1. Unmatched junction bases numbered 2, after V lost 10 bases and J lost 0 bases. CDR3 length: 13 amino acids. CDR1 ENHRY and CDR2 SYGVKD come from the germline V gene. The CDR3 region is CASGQGSNQPQHF. The CDR3 nucleotides are TGTGCCAGTGGACAGGGTAGCAATCAGCCCCAGCATTTT.

This clonotype has ten or more counts. This chain uses TRBV6-5 with TRBJ2-7; 10 nucleotides agree with TRBD1. Germline values: CDR1 MNHEY, CDR2 SVGAGI. J gave up 7 bases and V 0 bases, and 6 bases lay outside the gene matches. CDR3 size: 15 residues. As DNA, the CDR3 is TGTGCCAGCAGTTACTCGGAGGGACAGGGGAGTGAGCAGTACTTC. Its translation is CASSYSEGQGSEQYF.

The rearrangement uses TRBV18 and TRBJ1-3, with D uncertain. CDR1 and CDR2 (germline): KGHSH, LQKENI. The V end was cut by 0 bases, the J end by 2 bases, with 8 bases between. CDR3 size: 15 residues. CDR3: CASSPPPVAGNTIYF. DNA for the CDR3: TGTGCCAGCTCACCACCGCCGGTGGCTGGAAACACCATATATTTT.

This clonotype appeared many times. This chain joins TRBV11-3 and TRBJ2-3; D is unclear. The CDR3 spans 15 residues. Germline CDR1 SGHNT, CDR2 YENEEA. Trimming left V 0 bases short and J 4 bases short, with 11 bases between. The CDR3 sequence: CASSLDVRRSDTQYF. CDR3 coding DNA: TGTGCCAGCAGCTTAGATGTTCGCCGATCAGATACGCAGTATTTT.

This clonotype was counted between two and nine times. The genes are TRBV7-2 and TRBJ2-1; 8 bases agree with TRBD1. The V gene's germline CDR1 is SGHTA and CDR2 FQGNSA. This CDR3 region has 15 residues. V trimming: 2 bases; J trimming: 3 bases; junction bases outside the gene matches: 3. The CDR3 sequence: CASSLQGAIYNEQFF. In nucleotides, the CDR3 is TGTGCCAGCAGCTTACAGGGGGCGATCTACAATGAGCAGTTCTTC.

The J gene is TRBJ1-1, the V gene TRBV30; D not resolved. The CDR3 consists of 12 residues. V shed 4 bases and J shed 6 bases, with 12 bases lying between them. Germline V gene sequence: CDR1 GTSNPN, CDR2 SVGIG (reference sequence). CDR3 sequence reads: CAWIKVSSEAFF. The CDR3 bases are TGTGCCTGGATTAAAGTGTCATCTGAAGCTTTCTTT.

The count of this clonotype is one. An end of the junction does not agree with germline; a read error may underlie this. The V gene is TRBV7-2, the J gene TRBJ2-7, with TRBD2 matching over 9 bases. CDR3 length: 15 residues. Per germline, CDR1 SGHTA and CDR2 FQGNSA. The CDR3 here is CAISSVAGADYEQYF. The DNA for the CDR3 is TGTGCCATCAGCTCCGTAGCGGGGGCCGACTACGAGCAGTACTTC. The variable domain in full, with the rest retrieved from reference TRBV7-2 and TRBJ2-7, is GAGVSQSPSNKVTEKGKDVELRCDPISGHTALYWYRQSLGQGLEFLIYFQGNSAPDKSGLPSDRFSAERTGGSVSTLTIQRTQQEDSAVYLCAISSVAGADYEQYFGPGTRLTVT.

This clonotype was recorded only once. The rearrangement uses TRBV5-1 and TRBJ1-4; TRBD1 might be the D (5 bases). V lost 3 bases to trimming and J lost 5 bases, with 14 bases between them. This CDR3 region has 15 residues. Germline V lookup: CDR1 SGHRS, CDR2 YFSETQ. CDR3 loop: CASSSRGGGNEKLFF. CDR3 bases: TGCGCCAGCAGCTCGAGGGGCGGAGGAAATGAAAAACTGTTTTTT.

As regards this clonotype: A much larger clonotype is one base distant, so this may be a read error. The chain combines TRBV6-1 with TRBJ1-4; perhaps TRBD1 as D (6 bases). Per the germline V gene, CDR1 is MNHNS and CDR2 is SASEGT. The CDR3 contains 17 residues. The CDR3 spells CASNEATGFATNEKLFF. Written as DNA, the CDR3 is TGTGCCAGCAATGAAGCAACAGGGTTTGCAACTAATGAAAAACTGTTTTTT.

CDR3 nucleotide sequence: TGCGCCAGCAGCCAATCTCCCCGGGGGAGCGGGTACAATGAGCAGTTCTTC. Translation gives CASSQSPRGSGYNEQFF. This chain connects TRBV4-1 to TRBJ2-1; D possibly corresponds to TRBD2 (6 bases). The CDR3 has 17 amino acids. Germline V lookup: CDR1 MGHRA, CDR2 YSYEKL. V shed 2 bases and J shed 4 bases, with 18 bases lying between them.

This clonotype was observed a handful of times. The CDR3 sequence: CASSDGRINEQFF. CDR3 sequence (DNA): TGTGCCAGCAGTGACGGCCGGATAAATGAGCAGTTCTTC. The chain joins TRBV2 to TRBJ2-1; no reliable D call. V was cut by 3 bases and J by 7 bases, with 10 bases left in between. This CDR3 region has 13 residues. The V gene's germline CDR1 is SNHLY and CDR2 FYNNEI.

This clonotype was counted between two and nine times. V and J are TRBV5-1 and TRBJ2-3; perhaps TRBD1 as D (7 bases). Looked up from germline, CDR1 is SGHRS and CDR2 is YFSETQ. CDR3 length: 14 amino acids. The V end was cut by 6 bases, the J end by 2 bases, with 13 bases between. The CDR3 sequence: CASTRDSNTDTQYF. CDR3 DNA: TGCGCCAGCACGCGGGACAGCAACACAGATACGCAGTATTTT.

The chain uses TRBV6-1 and TRBJ2-2, with TRBD2 as a possible D gene (7 bases). This CDR3 is built from 14 residues. Per germline, CDR1 MNHNS and CDR2 SASEGT. Trimming took off 2 bases at V and 6 bases at J, with 10 bases between the two ends. The CDR3 bases are TGTGCCAGCAGTGAACGGCGGGGGCCCGGGGAGCTGTTTTTT. Protein: CASSERRGPGELFF.

CDR3 nucleotide sequence: TGTGCCAGCAGCCCCTTAGCGGGGGGGCCGGCCAATGAGCAGTTCTTC. Its translation is CASSPLAGGPANEQFF. The genes are TRBV7-2 and TRBJ2-1; 11 bases line up with TRBD2. J lost 6 bases, V lost 5 bases, and 9 bases had no gene match. The germline V gene encodes CDR1 SGHTA and CDR2 FQGNSA. The CDR3 length is 16 residues.

This clonotype was picked up a small number of times. The chain couples TRBV27 to TRBJ2-3; no reliable D call. V lost 4 bases and J lost 4, with 6 bases in between. Germline CDR1 is MNHEY and CDR2 is SMNVEV (reference sequence). The length of the CDR3 is 12 residues. Here the CDR3 reads CASSSVPDTQYF. Here the CDR3 DNA reads TGTGCCAGCAGTTCAGTCCCAGATACGCAGTATTTT.

This clonotype occurred many times. V gene TRBV20-1 combines with J gene TRBJ1-2; possible D gene TRBD1, 6 bases. The CDR3 length is 11 residues. The germline V gene encodes CDR1 DFQATT and CDR2 SNEGSKA (reference sequence). The V end lost 5 bases, the J end lost 8 bases, and 12 bases lay between the germline ends. This CDR3 reads CSASPRGGYTF. The CDR3 nucleotides are TGCAGTGCTTCCCCCAGGGGAGGCTACACCTTC.

This clonotype was counted ten times or more. The chain employs TRBV7-9 and TRBJ1-4; D remains unclear. The CDR3 extends over 14 amino acids. Trimming took off 2 bases at V and 5 bases at J, with 9 bases between the two ends. Germline V gene lookup returns CDR1 SEHNR and CDR2 FQNEAQ (reference sequence). The CDR3 nucleotides read TGTGCCAGCAGCTTAATGGGTTCAAATGAAAAACTGTTTTTT. Encoded protein: CASSLMGSNEKLFF.

The rearrangement uses TRBV5-1 and TRBJ2-7, with 8 bases aligning to TRBD2. J lost 7 bases, V lost 0 bases, and 6 bases had no gene match. CDR1 is SGHRS and CDR2 is YFSETQ in the germline V gene. The CDR3 is 14 residues long. This CDR3 is CASSLGRGVHEQYF. The CDR3 DNA reads TGCGCCAGCAGCTTGGGGCGGGGGGTTCATGAGCAGTACTTC.

This clonotype was observed many times. This chain links TRBV5-1 with TRBJ2-6; D remains ambiguous. The CDR3 is 16 amino acids. Trimming took 0 bases from V and 0 from J, leaving 7 bases between them. Germline V gives CDR1 SGHRS, CDR2 YFSETQ. This CDR3 reads CASSLEWVSGANVLTF. The DNA for the CDR3 is TGCGCCAGCAGCTTGGAATGGGTCTCTGGGGCCAACGTCCTGACTTTC.